These 28 T cell receptor beta chains came from one sample sequenced in a study of T cells in tumors and immune-related adverse events. Here immunoSEQ multiplex PCR was the method, and the copy in TCRdb shows in-frame clones only, minus some. The data show 6,500 to 8,500 clones, with roughly 94% seen just once and less than 2.5% held by the top ten. The material sequenced was lymph node tissue, taken from a patient treated with anti-PD-1 therapy. Receptor source: a female donor with metastatic renal cell carcinoma.

This sequence joins TRBV5-1 and TRBJ2-2, with 10 bases that match TRBD1. The CDR3 is 19 residues long. CDR1 and CDR2 from the germline V gene are SGHRS and YFSETQ. The ends lost 1 base at V and 0 bases at J; junction bases unmatched: 9. CDR3 nucleotide sequence: TGCGCCAGCAGCTTGTGGGGACAGGGGCTTACTTCGAACACCGGGGAGCTGTTTTTT. Protein product: CASSLWGQGLTSNTGELFF.

The rearrangement links TRBV10-3 to TRBJ1-2; no clear D. The germline V gene encodes CDR1 ENHRY and CDR2 SYGVKD. The CDR3 covers 14 residues. The V gene lost 6 bases and the J gene lost 2 bases, with 13 bases spanning the gap. The CDR3 DNA sequence: TGTGCCATCAGCCAGGTCGGCACGAACTATGGCTACACCTTC. Its protein is CAISQVGTNYGYTF.

V and J are TRBV27 and TRBJ1-2; 7 positions agree with TRBD1. The CDR3 runs to 14 residues. Trimming removed 5 bases from V and 4 bases from J; junction bases left unmatched: 7. Germline V gene sequence: CDR1 MNHEY, CDR2 SMNVEV (reference sequence). The CDR3 protein is CASSRRQGSYGYTF. The DNA for the CDR3 is TGTGCCAGCAGTCGAAGACAGGGTAGCTATGGCTACACCTTC.

V is TRBV30 and J is TRBJ2-5; the D is unclear. There are 14 residues in the CDR3. V gave up 3 bases and J gave up 5 bases, with 16 bases separating them. The germline V gene has CDR1 GTSNPN and CDR2 SVGIG (reference sequence). CDR3 region: CAWRRKGSRETQYF. The CDR3 nucleotides are TGTGCCTGGAGGAGGAAGGGCTCCCGGGAGACCCAGTACTTC. The entire variable domain, with the rest obtained from reference TRBV30 and TRBJ2-5, is as follows: SQTIHQWPATLVQPVGSPLSLECTVEGTSNPNLYWYRQAAGRGLQLLFYSVGIGQISSEVPQNLSASRPQDRQFILSSKKLLLSDSGFYLCAWRRKGSRETQYFGPGTRLLVL.

This chain joins TRBV6-6 and TRBJ1-1; no reliable D call. V lost 2 bases, J lost 0 bases, and 7 bases lay in between. CDR1 is MNHNY, CDR2 SVGAGI, per germline (reference sequence). The CDR3 runs 14 residues. The CDR3 is CASSYEWVNTEAFF. CDR3 DNA sequence: TGTGCCAGCAGTTACGAGTGGGTGAACACTGAAGCTTTCTTT.

The chain employs TRBV2 and TRBJ2-7, with 10 bases fitting TRBD1. With V trimmed by 6 bases and J by 3 bases, 5 bases remained unmatched. Germline CDR1 SNHLY, CDR2 FYNNEI. The CDR3 is 14 residues long. The CDR3 nucleotides read TGTGCCAGCAGGTTTAGGACAGGGGGCTACGAGCAGTACTTC. Protein sequence: CASRFRTGGYEQYF.

The chain couples TRBV7-8 to TRBJ2-3, with 9 bases that match TRBD2. The germline gives CDR1 SGHVS, CDR2 FQNEAQ. Losses at the gene ends were 3 bases for V and 7 bases for J; bases not matched to a gene: 5. CDR3 length equals 14 residues. The CDR3 bases are TGTGCCAGCAGCTTGGGACTAGCTGAAAATACGCAGTATTTT. Its protein product is CASSLGLAENTQYF.

The V call is TRBV28, the J call TRBJ2-5; D ambiguous. Trimming left V 5 bases short and J 9 bases short, with 16 bases between. CDR1 is MDHEN and CDR2 is SYDVKM in the germline V gene. There are 13 residues in the CDR3. In nucleotides, the CDR3 is TGTGCCAGCAGTCCAACTGGTAGTGGGGCCCAGTACTTC. Its translation: CASSPTGSGAQYF.

J is TRBJ2-3 and V is TRBV11-3, with 11 bases that match TRBD2. The length of the CDR3 is 14 residues. With V trimmed by 8 bases and J by 6 bases, 7 bases remained unmatched. CDR1 and CDR2 (germline): SGHNT, YENEEA. The DNA for the CDR3 is TGTGCCAGCTCTAGCGGGGGGATCTGGGATACGCAGTATTTT. This translates into CASSSGGIWDTQYF.

The chain recombines TRBV14 with TRBJ1-1, with 7 bases lining up with TRBD1. Germline CDR1 and CDR2: SGHDN and FVKESK. V gave up 1 base and J gave up 0 bases; unmatched junction bases: 2. This CDR3 has 15 residues. CDR3 residues: CASSQVGGMNTEAFF. DNA for the CDR3: TGTGCCAGCAGCCAAGTAGGGGGCATGAACACTGAAGCTTTCTTT.

This clone was seen just once. V usage is TRBV10-3 and J usage is TRBJ1-1; D is uncertain. The CDR3 spans 15 residues. V was clipped by 2 bases and J by 0 bases, with 10 bases between them. Looked up from germline, CDR1 is ENHRY and CDR2 is SYGVKD. The CDR3 here is CAISEAEIMNTEAFF. The DNA of the CDR3 is TGTGCCATCAGTGAGGCGGAGATCATGAACACTGAAGCTTTCTTT.

V is TRBV5-1 and J is TRBJ2-5; perhaps TRBD2 as D (6 bases). The CDR3 sequence is 15 residues long. The V and J ends lost 4 bases and 5 bases respectively, with 18 bases between them. Germline CDR1 and CDR2: SGHRS and YFSETQ. The CDR3 sequence: CASSPGLMDRETQYF. CDR3 coding DNA: TGCGCCAGCAGCCCGGGACTCATGGATCGGGAGACCCAGTACTTC.

This rearrangement joins TRBV4-2 to TRBJ1-2; perhaps TRBD1 as D (5 bases). V was clipped by 0 bases and J by 4 bases, with 12 bases between them. Looked up from germline, CDR1 is LGHNA and CDR2 is YNFKEQ. This CDR3 comprises 15 residues. CDR3 residues: CASSQEARGGYGYTF. In DNA form, the CDR3 reads TGTGCCAGCAGCCAAGAAGCTAGGGGAGGCTATGGCTACACCTTC.

The chain couples TRBV28 to TRBJ1-5; 7 bases align to TRBD1. The germline gives CDR1 MDHEN, CDR2 SYDVKM. Trimming took 7 bases from V and 4 from J; bases not matched to a gene: 13. The CDR3 consists of 16 residues. The CDR3 region has the DNA TGTGCCAGCACCTCCTTGGATACAGGGGTTAATCAGCCCCAGCATTTT. It is translated as CASTSLDTGVNQPQHF.

This clone was seen only once. The DNA of the CDR3 is TGCAGCGTTGGAATCTTCGTTCGGGGCTACACCTTC. Encoded protein: CSVGIFVRGYTF. The chain is built from TRBV29-1 and TRBJ1-2, with unresolved D. Germline V gene sequence: CDR1 SQVTM, CDR2 ANQGSEA. V was clipped by 4 bases and J by 8 bases, with 14 bases between them. This CDR3 is 12 amino acids long.

This rearrangement joins TRBV4-1 to TRBJ2-7, with 8 bases lining up with TRBD2. V trimming: 6 bases; J trimming: 7 bases; junction bases outside the gene matches: 11. CDR1 is MGHRA and CDR2 is YSYEKL in the germline V gene. This CDR3 is built from 14 residues. CDR3 nucleotides: TGCGCCAGCAGTTTAGCGGGGATCTCGAGGGAGCAGTACTTC. It specifies CASSLAGISREQYF.

This clone was counted only a few times. This rearrangement joins TRBV28 to TRBJ1-5; D may be TRBD1 (5 bases). This CDR3 contains 14 residues. V lost 4 bases and J lost 7, with 14 bases in between. The germline V gene encodes CDR1 MDHEN and CDR2 SYDVKM. CDR3 sequence: CASSSRGLRQPQHF. CDR3 sequence (DNA): TGTGCCAGCAGTTCCCGGGGGTTGAGGCAGCCCCAGCATTTT. Based on the CDR3 plus reference TRBV28 and TRBJ1-5, the full variable domain is DVKVTQSSRYLVKRTGEKVFLECVQDMDHENMFWYRQDPGLGLRLIYFSYDVKMKEKGDIPEGYSVSREKKERFSLILESASTNQTSMYLCASSSRGLRQPQHFGDGTRLSIL.

The chain joins TRBV21-1 to TRBJ2-4; the listed D gene, TRBD1, was not tested against the DNA. TRBV21-1 is a pseudogene segment. The CDR3 length is 16 residues. CDR3 bases: TGTGCCAGCAGCACCTGGGACAGGGAAGCCAAAAACATTCAGTACTTC. It encodes CASSTWDREAKNIQYF.

This sequence joins TRBV5-4 and TRBJ2-7; D is uncertain. This CDR3 is 11 amino acids long. Germline CDR1 SGHNT, CDR2 YYREEE (reference sequence). V lost 4 bases and J 4 bases, leaving 6 bases between the germline ends. As DNA, the CDR3 is TGTGCCAGCAGCGATAATTACGAGCAGTACTTC. Translating gives CASSDNYEQYF. The full variable domain, with the rest looked up from reference TRBV5-4 and TRBJ2-7, is ETGVTQSPTHLIKTRGQQVTLRCSSQSGHNTVSWYQQALGQGPQFIFQYYREEENGRGNFPPRFSGLQFPNYSSELNVNALELDDSALYLCASSDNYEQYFGPGTRLTVT.

A few counts support this clone. This sequence joins TRBV5-4 and TRBJ1-1, with D possibly being TRBD1 (6 bases). Germline-derived CDR1 and CDR2 are SGHNT and YYREEE (reference sequence). The CDR3 has 13 amino acids. Trimming shortened V by 4 bases and J by 0 bases, and 7 bases separated the two germline ends. The CDR3 sequence: CASSGDMNTEAFF. CDR3 in DNA: TGTGCCAGCAGCGGGGACATGAACACTGAAGCTTTCTTT.

Here the CDR3 DNA reads TGTGCCAGTAGTGAGGGGACAGAATGGAACACTGAAGCTTTCTTT. It translates to CASSEGTEWNTEAFF. The gene calls are TRBV19 and TRBJ1-1, with TRBD1 matching over 7 bases. This CDR3 spans 15 amino acids. V trimming: 5 bases; J trimming: 1 base; junction bases outside the gene matches: 7. CDR1 is LNHDA and CDR2 is SQIVND in the germline V gene (reference sequence). The whole variable domain, remainder taken from reference TRBV19 and TRBJ1-1, is DGGITQSPKYLFRKEGQNVTLSCEQNLNHDAMYWYRQDPGQGLRLIYYSQIVNDFQKGDIAEGYSVSREKKESFPLTVTSAQKNPTAFYLCASSEGTEWNTEAFFGQGTRLTVV.

V is TRBV7-2 and J is TRBJ2-5, with 11 bases lining up with TRBD2. V lost 2 bases to trimming and J lost 7 bases; unmatched junction nucleotides: 6. The germline gives CDR1 SGHTA, CDR2 FQGNSA. The CDR3 extends over 15 amino acids. CDR3 coding DNA: TGTGCCAGCAGCTTAAAACTAGCGGGAGTTGGGACCCAGTACTTC. Translation: CASSLKLAGVGTQYF. Full variable domain (outside the CDR3, taken from reference TRBV7-2 and TRBJ2-5): GAGVSQSPSNKVTEKGKDVELRCDPISGHTALYWYRQSLGQGLEFLIYFQGNSAPDKSGLPSDRFSAERTGGSVSTLTIQRTQQEDSAVYLCASSLKLAGVGTQYFGPGTRLLVL.

The DNA for the CDR3 is TGTGCCAGTAGGGTTCTGGGCACAGATACGCAGTATTTT. Translated: CASRVLGTDTQYF. The J gene is TRBJ2-3, the V gene TRBV19; no clear D gene. Germline-derived CDR1 and CDR2 are LNHDA and SQIVND (reference sequence). V lost 6 bases, J lost 1 base, and 8 bases lay in between. The CDR3 is 13 residues long.

V and J are TRBV11-3 and TRBJ1-3; D unresolved. V was shortened by 4 bases and J by 0 bases, with 7 bases between the two germline ends. CDR1 is SGHNT, CDR2 YENEEA, per germline. The CDR3 is 14 amino acids. The CDR3: CASSSYLSGNTIYF. CDR3 sequence (DNA): TGTGCCAGCAGCTCGTACCTCTCTGGAAACACCATATATTTT. Supplemented by reference TRBV11-3 and TRBJ1-3, the full variable domain reads EAGVVQSPRYKIIEKKQPVAFWCNPISGHNTLYWYLQNLGQGPELLIRYENEEAVDDSQLPKDRFSAERLKGVDSTLKIQPAELGDSAVYLCASSSYLSGNTIYFGEGSWLTVV.

The chain couples TRBV19 to TRBJ1-1; a weak D match, TRBD1 (6 bases). CDR1 is LNHDA, CDR2 SQIVND, per germline (reference sequence). The CDR3 totals 15 residues. The V and J ends lost 5 bases and 6 bases respectively, with 19 bases between them. The CDR3 protein is CASSPRRGGASEAFF. The CDR3 coding sequence is TGTGCCAGTAGTCCAAGAAGGGGGGGCGCCTCTGAAGCTTTCTTT.

This chain connects TRBV6-6 to TRBJ1-5; tentatively, D is TRBD1 (5 bases). The V gene's germline CDR1 is MNHNY and CDR2 SVGAGI (reference sequence). V was cut by 5 bases and J by 4 bases, with 18 bases left in between. The CDR3 length is 16 residues. The CDR3 region has the DNA TGTGCCAGCAGTCCGGGGCTTCAAACCCGAAATCAGCCCCAGCATTTT. It specifies CASSPGLQTRNQPQHF.

The chain employs TRBV12-2 and TRBJ2-1; the table assigns TRBD2, which was not confirmed against the DNA. TRBV12-2 is recorded as a pseudogene. The CDR3 runs 15 residues. The CDR3 DNA sequence: TGTGCAAGTCGCCACCGGGGCGGGACCTACAATGAGCAGTTCTTC. It is translated as CASRHRGGTYNEQFF.

This chain connects TRBV15 to TRBJ1-5; D is undetermined. Trimming took 0 bases from V and 0 from J, leaving 9 bases between them. From germline, CDR1 is LNHNV and CDR2 YYDKDF (reference sequence). The CDR3 extends over 16 amino acids. The DNA for the CDR3 is TGTGCCACCAGCAGAGACGGACGGATTAGCAATCAGCCCCAGCATTTT. It encodes CATSRDGRISNQPQHF.